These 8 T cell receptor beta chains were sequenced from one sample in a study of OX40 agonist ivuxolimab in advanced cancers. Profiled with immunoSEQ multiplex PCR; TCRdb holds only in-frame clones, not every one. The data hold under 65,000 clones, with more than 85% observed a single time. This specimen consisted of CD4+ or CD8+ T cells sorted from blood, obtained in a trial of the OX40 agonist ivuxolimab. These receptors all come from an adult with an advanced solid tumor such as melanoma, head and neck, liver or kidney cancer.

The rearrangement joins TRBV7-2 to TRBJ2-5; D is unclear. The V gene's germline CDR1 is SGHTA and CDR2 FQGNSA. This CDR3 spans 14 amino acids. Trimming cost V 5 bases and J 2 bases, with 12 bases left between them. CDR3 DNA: TGTGCCAGCAGCCCCTTGACGCTGCAAGAGACCCAGTACTTC. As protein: CASSPLTLQETQYF.

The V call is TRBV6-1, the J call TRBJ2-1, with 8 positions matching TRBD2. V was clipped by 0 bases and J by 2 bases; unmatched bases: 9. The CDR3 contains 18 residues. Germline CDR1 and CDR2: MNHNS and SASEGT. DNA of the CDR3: TGTGCCAGCAGTGAAGCTTGGGGGGGACTAGGGGCCTACAATGAGCAGTTCTTC. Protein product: CASSEAWGGLGAYNEQFF.

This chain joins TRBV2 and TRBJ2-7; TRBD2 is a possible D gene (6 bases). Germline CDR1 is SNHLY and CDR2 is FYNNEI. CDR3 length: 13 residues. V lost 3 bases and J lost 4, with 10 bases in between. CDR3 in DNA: TGTGCCAGCAGTGATACGGAGGGGTACGAGCAGTACTTC. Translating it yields CASSDTEGYEQYF.

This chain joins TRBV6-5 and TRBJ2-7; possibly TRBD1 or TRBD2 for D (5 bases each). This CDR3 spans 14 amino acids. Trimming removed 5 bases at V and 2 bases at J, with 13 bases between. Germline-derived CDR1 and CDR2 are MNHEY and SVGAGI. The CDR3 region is CASSGGLLAYEQYF. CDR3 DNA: TGTGCCAGCAGTGGGGGTCTGTTAGCCTACGAGCAGTACTTC.

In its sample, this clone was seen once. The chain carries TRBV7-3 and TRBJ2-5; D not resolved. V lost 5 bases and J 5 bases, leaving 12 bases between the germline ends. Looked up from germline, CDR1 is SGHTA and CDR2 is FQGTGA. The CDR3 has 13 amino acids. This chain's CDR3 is CASSPGQSETQYF. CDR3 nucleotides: TGTGCCAGCAGCCCGGGTCAGAGTGAGACCCAGTACTTC.

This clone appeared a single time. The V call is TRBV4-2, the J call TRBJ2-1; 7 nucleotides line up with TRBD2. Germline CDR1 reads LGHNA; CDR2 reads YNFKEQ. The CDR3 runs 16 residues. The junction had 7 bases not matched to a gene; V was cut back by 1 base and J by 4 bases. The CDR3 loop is CASSQGGLEGYNEQFF. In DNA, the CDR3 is TGTGCCAGCAGCCAAGGTGGACTAGAGGGGTACAATGAGCAGTTCTTC.

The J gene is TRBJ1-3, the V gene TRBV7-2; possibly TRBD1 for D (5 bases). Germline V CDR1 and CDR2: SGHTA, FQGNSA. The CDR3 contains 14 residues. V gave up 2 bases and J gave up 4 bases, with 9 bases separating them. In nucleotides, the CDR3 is TGTGCCAGCAGCTTATCAGGGTACGGAAACACCATATATTTT. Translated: CASSLSGYGNTIYF.

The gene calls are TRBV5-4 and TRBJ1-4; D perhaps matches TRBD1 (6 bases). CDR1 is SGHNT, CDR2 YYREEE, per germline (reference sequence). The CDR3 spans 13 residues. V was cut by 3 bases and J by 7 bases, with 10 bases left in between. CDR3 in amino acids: CASSSGGGEKLFF. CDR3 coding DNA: TGTGCCAGCAGCTCCGGAGGGGGTGAAAAACTGTTTTTT.